This TCR beta chain derives from a study of blood T cell repertoires in COVID-19. About the study: Sources were T cells, B-cell-depleted T cells, or PBMCs; the material itself was cDNA or gDNA.

Germline values: CDR1 ENHRY, CDR2 SYGVKD. Trimming removed 1 base from V and 0 bases from J; junction bases left unmatched: 4. There are 18 residues in the CDR3. In the study's own analysis: Using reference gene primer amplification, nucleated cell counts were estimated. Profiled with immunoSEQ multiplex PCR; TCRdb holds only in-frame clones, not every one. V and J calls and clone size are those listed in that table; D and trimming were worked out from the DNA. The sample shows 110,000 or so clones, about 88% of them seen only once. This chain uses TRBV10-3 with TRBJ2-7, with 15 bases fitting TRBD2. Sample: peripheral blood. The receptor's source is a woman between 65 and 79 years old who had recovered from COVID-19. The CDR3 DNA is TGTGCCATCAGTGAGTTTGGACTAGCGGGAGGGAGCTCCTACGAGCAGTACTTC. As protein: CAISEFGLAGGSSYEQYF.